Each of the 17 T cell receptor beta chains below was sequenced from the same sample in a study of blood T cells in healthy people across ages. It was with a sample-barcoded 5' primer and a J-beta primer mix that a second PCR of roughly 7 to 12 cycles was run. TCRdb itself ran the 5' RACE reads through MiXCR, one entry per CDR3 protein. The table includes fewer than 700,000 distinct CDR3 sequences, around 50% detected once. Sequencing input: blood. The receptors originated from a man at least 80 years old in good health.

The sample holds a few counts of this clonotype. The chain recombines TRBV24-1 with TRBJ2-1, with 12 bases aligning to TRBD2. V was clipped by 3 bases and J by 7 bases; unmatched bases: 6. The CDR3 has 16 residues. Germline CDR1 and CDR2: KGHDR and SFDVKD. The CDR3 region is CATSDGGLAGKNEQFF. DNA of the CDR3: TGTGCCACCAGTGATGGCGGACTAGCGGGGAAGAATGAGCAGTTCTTC.

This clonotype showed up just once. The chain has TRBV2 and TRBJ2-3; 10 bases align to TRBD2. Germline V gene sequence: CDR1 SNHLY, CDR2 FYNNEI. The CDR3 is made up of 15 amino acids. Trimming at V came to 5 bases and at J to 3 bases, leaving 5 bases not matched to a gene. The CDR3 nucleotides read TGTGCCAGCAGTTCCACTAGCGGGGCTACAGATACGCAGTATTTT. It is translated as CASSSTSGATDTQYF.

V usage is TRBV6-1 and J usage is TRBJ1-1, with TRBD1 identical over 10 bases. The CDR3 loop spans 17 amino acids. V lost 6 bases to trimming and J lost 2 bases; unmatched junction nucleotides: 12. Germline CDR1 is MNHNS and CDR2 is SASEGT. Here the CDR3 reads CASSLHMTGGFNTEAFF. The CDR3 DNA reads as TGTGCCAGCAGCCTCCACATGACAGGGGGCTTTAACACTGAAGCTTTCTTT.

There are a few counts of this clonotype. CDR3 in DNA: TGTGCCAGCAGCCGGGGCCACCAAGAGACCCAGTACTTC. Protein: CASSRGHQETQYF. V and J are TRBV7-9 and TRBJ2-5; the D call may be TRBD1 or TRBD2 (5 bases each). Germline CDR1 is SEHNR and CDR2 is FQNEAQ (reference sequence). CDR3 length equals 13 residues. Trimming left V 5 bases short and J 0 bases short, with 7 bases between.

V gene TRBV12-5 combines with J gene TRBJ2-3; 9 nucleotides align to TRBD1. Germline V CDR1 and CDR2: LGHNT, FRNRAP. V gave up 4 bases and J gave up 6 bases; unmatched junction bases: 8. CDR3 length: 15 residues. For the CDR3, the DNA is TGTGCTAGTGGTTCCTCCGGGACAGGGCGGGATACGCAGTATTTT. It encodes CASGSSGTGRDTQYF. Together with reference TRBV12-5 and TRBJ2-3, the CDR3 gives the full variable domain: DARVTQTPRHKVTEMGQEVTMRCQPILGHNTVFWYRQTMMQGLELLAYFRNRAPLDDSGMPKDRFSAEMPDATLATLKIQPSEPRDSAVYFCASGSSGTGRDTQYFGPGTRLTVL.

The CDR3 is CSALSGGVYEQYF. In DNA, the CDR3 is TGCAGTGCTCTGAGCGGGGGTGTCTACGAGCAGTACTTC. This chain links TRBV20-1 with TRBJ2-7; 8 bases fit TRBD2. CDR3 length equals 13 residues. V shed 5 bases and J 3 bases; nucleotides not matched to a gene: 6. Germline assignment: CDR1 DFQATT and CDR2 SNEGSKA (reference sequence).

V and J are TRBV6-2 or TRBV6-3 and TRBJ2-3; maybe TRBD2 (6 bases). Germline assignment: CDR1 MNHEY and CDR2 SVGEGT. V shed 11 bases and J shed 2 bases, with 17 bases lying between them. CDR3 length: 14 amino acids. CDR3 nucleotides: TGTGCCGCCTCCCGGGACTTCTCCACAGATACGCAGTATTTT. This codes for CAASRDFSTDTQYF.

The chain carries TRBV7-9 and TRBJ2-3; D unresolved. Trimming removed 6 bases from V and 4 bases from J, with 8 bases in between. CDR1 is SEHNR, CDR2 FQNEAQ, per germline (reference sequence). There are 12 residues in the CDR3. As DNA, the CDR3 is TGTGCCAGCAGACCTCATGCAGATACGCAGTATTTT. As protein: CASRPHADTQYF.

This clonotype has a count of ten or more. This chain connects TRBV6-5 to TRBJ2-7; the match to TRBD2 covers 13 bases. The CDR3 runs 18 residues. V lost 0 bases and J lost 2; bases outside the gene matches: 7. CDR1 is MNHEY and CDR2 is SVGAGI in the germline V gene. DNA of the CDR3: TGTGCCAGCAGTTACTCGACCACTAGCGGGAGGGCCGCCTACGAGCAGTACTTC. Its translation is CASSYSTTSGRAAYEQYF.

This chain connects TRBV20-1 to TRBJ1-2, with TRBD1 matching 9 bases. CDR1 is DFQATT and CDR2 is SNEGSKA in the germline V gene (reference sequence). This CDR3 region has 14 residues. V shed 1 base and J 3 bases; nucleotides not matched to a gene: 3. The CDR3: CSARVRQGDYGYTF. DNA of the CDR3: TGCAGTGCTAGAGTTCGACAGGGGGACTATGGCTACACCTTC.

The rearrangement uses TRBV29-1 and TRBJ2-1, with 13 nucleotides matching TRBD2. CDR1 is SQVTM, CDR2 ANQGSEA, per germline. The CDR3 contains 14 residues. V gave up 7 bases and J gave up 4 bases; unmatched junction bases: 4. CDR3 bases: TGCAGCGACAGACTAGCGGGGGGTTACAATGAGCAGTTCTTC. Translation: CSDRLAGGYNEQFF.

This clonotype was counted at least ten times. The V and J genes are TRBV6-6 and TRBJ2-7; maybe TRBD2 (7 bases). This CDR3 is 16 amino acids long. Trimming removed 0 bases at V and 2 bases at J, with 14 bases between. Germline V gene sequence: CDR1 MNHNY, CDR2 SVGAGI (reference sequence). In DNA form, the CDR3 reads TGTGCCAGCAGTTACTCGAGACAAGGGGGGGCCTACGAGCAGTACTTC. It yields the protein CASSYSRQGGAYEQYF.

Written as DNA, the CDR3 is TGTGCCAGCAGTTTGGGGCTCGTGACAGGGAGCAAAAAACTGTTTTTT. As protein: CASSLGLVTGSKKLFF. V and J are TRBV28 and TRBJ1-4, with 7 bases aligning to TRBD1. Germline CDR1 is MDHEN and CDR2 is SYDVKM. V lost 3 bases and J lost 9; bases outside the gene matches: 13. This CDR3 has 16 amino acids.

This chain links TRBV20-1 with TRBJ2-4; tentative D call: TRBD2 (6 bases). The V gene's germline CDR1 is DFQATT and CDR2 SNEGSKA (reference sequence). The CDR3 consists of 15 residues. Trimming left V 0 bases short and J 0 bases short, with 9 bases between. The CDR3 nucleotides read TGCAGTGCTAGAGAGGCGGGGATAGCCAAAAACATTCAGTACTTC. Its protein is CSAREAGIAKNIQYF.

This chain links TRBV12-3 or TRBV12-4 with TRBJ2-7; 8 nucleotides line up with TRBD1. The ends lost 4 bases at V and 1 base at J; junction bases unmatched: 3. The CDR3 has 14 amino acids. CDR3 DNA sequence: TGTGCCAGCAGTTCAGACAGGGGTTCCTACGAGCAGTACTTC. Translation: CASSSDRGSYEQYF.

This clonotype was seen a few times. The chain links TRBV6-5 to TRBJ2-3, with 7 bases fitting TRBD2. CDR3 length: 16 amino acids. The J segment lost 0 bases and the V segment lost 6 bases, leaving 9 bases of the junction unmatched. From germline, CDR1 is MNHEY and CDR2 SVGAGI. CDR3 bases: TGTGCCAGCAGACGGGGGGACCCCTCTAGCACAGATACGCAGTATTTT. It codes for CASRRGDPSSTDTQYF.

The CDR3 bases are TGCGCCAGCAGCCCCCAAGCGAGAGCGGAGTACAATGAGCAGTTCTTC. Its translation is CASSPQARAEYNEQFF. The chain recombines TRBV5-1 with TRBJ2-1, with D perhaps TRBD2 (5 bases). From germline, CDR1 is SGHRS and CDR2 YFSETQ. Trimming cost V 4 bases and J 4 bases, with 18 bases left between them. The CDR3 covers 16 residues.